The clone carrying this T cell receptor beta chain has more than one count but fewer than ten. The data were obtained in a study of blood T cell repertoires in COVID-19. At the level of the study: The cDNA or gDNA used as material had been derived from T cells, B-cell-depleted T cells, or PBMCs.

This CDR3 is 12 amino acids long. CDR1 is LNHDA and CDR2 is SQIVND in the germline V gene (reference sequence). The germline V and J ends were trimmed by 5 bases and 6 bases, with 9 bases remaining between them. Sequencing was performed with immunoSEQ multiplex PCR; in TCRdb, only in-frame clones are kept and a portion is missing. The table includes roughly 200,000 clones, more than 75% detected once. The chain recombines TRBV19 with TRBJ2-3; TRBD1 might be the D (5 bases). Sequencing input: peripheral blood. The origin of this receptor is a woman aged 40 to 55 with COVID-19, enrolled during active disease. The CDR3 loop reads CASSGSGDTQYF. DNA of the CDR3: TGTGCCAGTAGTGGCTCAGGGGATACGCAGTATTTT.